This T cell receptor (beta chain) was identified in a study of blood T cell repertoires in COVID-19 (dated by TCRdb to 2018 to 2020). Regarding the study in general: Collaborator samples came from the United States, Italy and Spain and covered acute and convalescent phases of COVID-19. HLA class I and class II types, where available, came from metadata supplied by the sample provider rather than from assay-based typing. The sample metadata nearly always contained a de-identified subject ID, COVID-19 status, age in years and sex. Subjects who had been exposed to COVID-19, were actively infected with it, or had recovered from it provided the deeply sampled blood TCRbeta repertoires that made up the dataset. Samples came from the ongoing ImmuneRACE study (first 160 participants) plus 1,254 subjects from 6 global collaborators. The prospective study material was composed of cDNA or gDNA derived from T cells, B-cell-depleted T cells, or PBMCs. The repertoires were made available in a free public database intended to serve as a resource for research on the immune response to SARS-CoV-2.

In the prospective study, participants were roughly 18 to 89 years old, resided in approximately 25 geographic areas of the United States, and were enrolled through a virtual design. In the prospective study, cohorts were assigned on the basis of participant-reported clinical history obtained from a screening survey and a study questionnaire. Recovered participants in ImmuneRACE Cohort 3 were defined by two consecutive negative NP/OP PCR tests, clearance by a healthcare professional, or resolution of symptoms. Mobile phlebotomists in the prospective study collected whole blood, serum and a nasopharyngeal or oropharyngeal swab from every participant. Prospective study participants could optionally give additional blood draws and questionnaires over an approximately two-month period. Before DNA extraction, prospective study blood samples were shipped either frozen or at room temperature. Results and caveats for the whole study, not just this receptor: Clinical and demographic metadata were provided uncurated, with the amount varying by source and participant.

The immunoSEQ Assay, a bias-controlled multiplex PCR, was used to amplify TCRbeta CDR3 regions from genomic DNA. Per the source publication's procedure: Within the assay, amplification of reference gene primers was used to estimate how many nucleated cells each sample contained. To quantify the absolute abundance of each unique TCRbeta CDR3 rearrangement, sequence reads were collapsed and filtered. Productive Simpson clonality was computed per sample as the square root of Simpson's diversity index over productive rearrangements. Not all clones reach the TCRdb copy of this immuneACCESS table, which keeps in-frame sequences only. Checked studies attribute under half of the gap to unresolved V genes and leave the rest unexplained. For V, J and clone size, that table is used; D and trimming come from the DNA. This sample lists around 370,000 clones; around 90% were detected once. The ten largest account for 1.2% of the sample.

With respect to this clone: What this receptor recognizes is not known. There are no base qualities to consult, and no much larger clone falls within one base.

There are 16 amino acids in the CDR3, from cysteine to phenylalanine inclusive. The sequence is cut down to CDR3 DNA, 48 bases in frame from base 1. Trimming costs V 0 bases and J 1 base, and their ends lie 10 bases apart. The CDR1 and CDR2 encoded by the germline V gene are MNHEY and SVGEGT. The chain joins TRBV6-2 or TRBV6-3 to TRBJ1-5; there is no confident call for the D gene. This TCR derives from a woman aged 18-30 years who had recovered from COVID-19. The sample taken for sequencing was PBMCs or T cells enriched from blood (not recorded which). CDR3 reads: CASSYSIKASNQPQHF. The DNA sequence follows: TGTGCCAGCAGTTACTCCATTAAAGCGAGCAATCAGCCCCAGCATTTT.